This entry describes one T cell receptor beta chain. This entry belongs to a study of blood T cell repertoires in COVID-19. Using immunoSEQ multiplex PCR, the repertoire was profiled, and TCRdb retains in-frame clones only, with some absent. The table lists about 71,000 clones, 82% of them singletons. The CDR3 sequence is 15 residues long. CDR1 and CDR2 (germline): LGHNA, YNFKEQ. Trimming removed 0 bases at V and 3 bases at J, with 9 bases between. The receptor's source is a woman of 80 years or more with acute or convalescent COVID-19. Sequencing was carried out using peripheral blood. The J gene is TRBJ1-5, the V gene TRBV4-2, with no clear D. The CDR3 loop is CASSQEARDNQPQHF. CDR3 coding DNA: TGTGCCAGCAGCCAAGAGGCGAGGGACAATCAGCCCCAGCATTTT.